These T cell receptor beta chains were read from a single sample in a study of cytomegalovirus exposure and HLA in healthy donors. Generated by immunoSEQ multiplex PCR, the TCRdb table keeps only in-frame clones and is missing some. The sample lists 150,000 to 200,000 clones, 65% to 85% occurring once. Material for sequencing was PBMCs. The source of these receptors is a young woman in good health and CMV-seronegative. The CDR3 runs from the conserved cysteine through the conserved F or W. D genes are given only for firm matches. Only part of the rows carry a size: once, few, many, or a class if the clone is expanded.

clone size,D gene,V gene,J gene,CDR3 DNA,CDR3 protein
.,.,TRBV19,TRBJ1-1,TGTGCCAGTAGTATTAACGGAGAAGAGAAAACTGAAGCTTTCTTT,CASSINGEEKTEAFF
few,.,TRBV29-1,TRBJ1-2,TGCAGCGTTGTGGGAGCTCAAGGGTATGGCTACACCTTC,CSVVGAQGYGYTF
.,.,TRBV21-1,TRBJ2-7,TGTGCCAGCATCCCTGTGCATCAGCGGTCCTACGAGCAGTACTTC,CASIPVHQRSYEQYF
once,.,TRBV7-6,TRBJ2-4,TGTGCCAGCAGCTTAGACACAGGGACCGGCTCCTTTTATGCCAAAAACATTCAGTACTTC,CASSLDTGTGSFYAKNIQYF
.,TRBD1,TRBV7-9,TRBJ2-2,TGTGCCAGCAGCGACGACCGGGACAGTAACACCGGGGAGCTGTTTTTT,CASSDDRDSNTGELFF
.,TRBD2,TRBV9,TRBJ2-3,TGTGCCAGCAGCGACCGACTAGCGGGAGGGAATCCGTTAGGGACAGATACGCAGTATTTT,CASSDRLAGGNPLGTDTQYF
.,.,TRBV28,TRBJ2-1,TGTGCCAGCAGTTTACTGGTCGCGGATACCTTCACCTACAATGAGCAGTTCTTC,CASSLLVADTFTYNEQFF
.,TRBD2,TRBV19,TRBJ2-7,TGTGCCAGTAGTATAGGGACTAGCTCCTACGAGCAGTACTTC,CASSIGTSSYEQYF
.,.,TRBV5-1,TRBJ1-4,TGCGCCAGCAGGGACAGTAATGAAAAACTGTTTTTT,CASRDSNEKLFF
.,TRBD2,TRBV28,TRBJ2-7,TGTGCCAGCACCCCGATGAGCGGGGCGTACGAGCAGTACTTC,CASTPMSGAYEQYF
.,.,TRBV28,TRBJ2-3,TGTGCCAGCAGTTTTAACGTAGTCAGCAGGAGCACAGATACGCAGTATTTT,CASSFNVVSRSTDTQYF
.,.,TRBV5-1,TRBJ2-2,TGCGCCAGCAGCTTAATCGCGGGCACCGGGGAGCTGTTTTTT,CASSLIAGTGELFF
.,.,TRBV5-1,TRBJ2-5,TGCGCCAGCAGCGTTGGGACAAAACAAGAGACCCAGTACTTC,CASSVGTKQETQYF
.,TRBD2,TRBV5-4,TRBJ2-1,TGTGCCAGCAGCTTGAGGGGACTAAACGATGAGCAGTTCTTC,CASSLRGLNDEQFF
.,.,TRBV11-3,TRBJ2-1,TGTGCCAGCAGCCCGCTGTTTAGCTCCTACAATGAGCAGTTCTTC,CASSPLFSSYNEQFF
.,.,TRBV4-2,TRBJ2-7,TGTGCCAGCAGCCAAGATTACGAAGCGGGCGAGCAGTACTTC,CASSQDYEAGEQYF
few,.,TRBV5-6,TRBJ1-5,TGTGCCAGCAGCTTGTACAGGACTAGCAATCAGCCCCAGCATTTT,CASSLYRTSNQPQHF
.,.,TRBV2,TRBJ2-2,TGTGCCAGCAGTGTGAAGGGGCAGGGTACCGGGGAGCTGTTTTTT,CASSVKGQGTGELFF
.,TRBD1,TRBV28,TRBJ1-5,TGTGCCAGCAGTTTAGGGACAGCAGGCAATCAGCCCCAGCATTTT,CASSLGTAGNQPQHF
.,TRBD1,TRBV6-1,TRBJ2-7,TGTGCCAGCAGTGAGGGACAGGGATCGTTTTCCTACGAGCAGTACTTC,CASSEGQGSFSYEQYF
.,.,TRBV2,TRBJ1-6,TGTGCCAGCAGTGACCGAGAAAGCTATAATTCACCCCTCCACTTT,CASSDRESYNSPLHF
.,.,TRBV2,TRBJ1-5,TGTGCCAGCACCGGGAGGAGGGGCGATCAGCCCCAGCATTTT,CASTGRRGDQPQHF
.,.,TRBV5-1,TRBJ2-5,TGCGCCAGCAGCTTGGACGGGATCCTGGGGGAGACCCAGTACTTC,CASSLDGILGETQYF